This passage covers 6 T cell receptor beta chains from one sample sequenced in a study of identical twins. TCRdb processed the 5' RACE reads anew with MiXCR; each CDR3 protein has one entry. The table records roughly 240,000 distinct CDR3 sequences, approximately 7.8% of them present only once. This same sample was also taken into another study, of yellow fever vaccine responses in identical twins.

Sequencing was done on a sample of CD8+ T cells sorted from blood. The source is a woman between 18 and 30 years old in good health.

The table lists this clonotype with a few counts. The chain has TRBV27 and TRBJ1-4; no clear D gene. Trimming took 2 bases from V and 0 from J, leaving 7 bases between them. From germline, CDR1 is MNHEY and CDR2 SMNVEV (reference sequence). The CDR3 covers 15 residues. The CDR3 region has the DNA TGTGCCAGCAGTTTACAGGATCCAACTAATGAAAAACTGTTTTTT. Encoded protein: CASSLQDPTNEKLFF.

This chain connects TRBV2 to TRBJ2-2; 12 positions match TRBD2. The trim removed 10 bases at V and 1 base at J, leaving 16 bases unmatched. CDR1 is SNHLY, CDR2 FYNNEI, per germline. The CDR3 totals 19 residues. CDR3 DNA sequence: TGTGCCATCTGCCATGCTAGCGGGGGGGCTCGATTGAACACCGGGGAGCTGTTTTTT. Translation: CAICHASGGARLNTGELFF.

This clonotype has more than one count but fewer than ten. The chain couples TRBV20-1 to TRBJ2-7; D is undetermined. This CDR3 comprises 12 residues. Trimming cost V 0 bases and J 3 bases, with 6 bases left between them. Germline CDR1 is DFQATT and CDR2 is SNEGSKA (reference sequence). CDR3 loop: CSARDMNYEQYV. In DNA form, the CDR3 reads TGCAGTGCTAGAGACATGAACTACGAGCAGTACGTC.

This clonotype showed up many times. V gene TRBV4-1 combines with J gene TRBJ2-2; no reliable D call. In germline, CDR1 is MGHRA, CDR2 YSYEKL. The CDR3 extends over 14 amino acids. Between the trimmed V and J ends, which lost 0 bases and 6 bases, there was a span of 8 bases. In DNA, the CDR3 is TGCGCCAGCAGCCAAGATTCAAGGCCCGGGGAGCTGTTTTTT. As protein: CASSQDSRPGELFF.

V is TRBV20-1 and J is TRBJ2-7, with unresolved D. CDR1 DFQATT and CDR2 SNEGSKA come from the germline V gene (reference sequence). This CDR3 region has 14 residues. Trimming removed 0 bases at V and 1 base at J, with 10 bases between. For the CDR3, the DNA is TGCAGTGCTAGAGATGGGTTTCAATCCTACGAGCAGTACTTC. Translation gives CSARDGFQSYEQYF.

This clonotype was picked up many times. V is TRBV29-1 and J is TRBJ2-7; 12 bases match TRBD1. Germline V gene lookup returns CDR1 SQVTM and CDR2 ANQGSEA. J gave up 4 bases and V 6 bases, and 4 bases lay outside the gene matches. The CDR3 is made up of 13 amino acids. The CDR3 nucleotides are TGCAGCGTGGAGGGACAGGGGGCATACGAGCAGTACTTC. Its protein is CSVEGQGAYEQYF.